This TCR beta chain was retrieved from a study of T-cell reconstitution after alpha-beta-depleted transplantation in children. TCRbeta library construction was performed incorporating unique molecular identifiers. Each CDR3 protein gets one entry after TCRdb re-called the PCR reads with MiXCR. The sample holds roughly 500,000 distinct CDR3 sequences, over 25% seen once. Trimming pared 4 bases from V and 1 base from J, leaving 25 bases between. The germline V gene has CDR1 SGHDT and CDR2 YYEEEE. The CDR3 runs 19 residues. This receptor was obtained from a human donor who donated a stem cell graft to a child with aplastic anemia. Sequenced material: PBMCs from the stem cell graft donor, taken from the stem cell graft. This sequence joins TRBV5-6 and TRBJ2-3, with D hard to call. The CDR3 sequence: CASSPNRGSTIRGTDTQYF. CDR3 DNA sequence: TGTGCCAGCAGCCCGAATCGCGGCAGCACTATCCGAGGCACAGATACGCAGTATTTT.